This paragraph reports one TCR beta chain. This record comes from a study of blood T cell repertoires in COVID-19. Background on the study: Whether acute or convalescent, the COVID-19 samples came from the United States, Italy and Spain. In each case, the material was cDNA or gDNA derived from T cells, B-cell-depleted T cells, or PBMCs.

Germline CDR1 reads SGHRS; CDR2 reads YFSETQ. This CDR3 has 16 amino acids. The V and J ends lost 0 bases and 1 base, in that order; junction bases with no gene match: 6. Per the original methods: It was from reference gene primer amplification that nucleated cell counts were estimated. Produced via immunoSEQ multiplex PCR; TCRdb's table is partial and in-frame only. V and J calls and clone size are those listed in that table; D and trimming were worked out from the DNA. The sample lists 100,000 to 150,000 clones; 65% to 90% were seen once. The clonotype was recovered from a woman of 80 years or more with acute or convalescent COVID-19. The sequenced sample consisted of peripheral blood. The V gene is TRBV5-1, the J gene TRBJ1-1; 7 nucleotides align to TRBD1. CDR3: CASSLVRGTENTEAFF. CDR3 in DNA: TGCGCCAGCAGCTTGGTAAGAGGGACAGAGAACACTGAAGCTTTCTTT.